The entry below describes one T cell receptor beta chain. The same CDR3 is also encoded by other DNA sequences in this sample. The PCR had 60 Vbeta and 13 Jbeta primers. Sequenced by immunoSEQ multiplex PCR; TCRdb stores in-frame clones only, minus some. The sample holds over 150,000 clones, 82% seen once. Likely unrecorded immune exposures existed in these nominally healthy donors. The source of the sample is a study of cytomegalovirus exposure and HLA in healthy donors. The CDR3 spans 12 residues. Germline-derived CDR1 and CDR2 are MRHNA and SNTAGT. The V end was cut by 2 bases, the J end by 12 bases, with 11 bases between.

The clonotype comes from a girl under 18 in good health and CMV-seropositive. The sequenced sample consisted of PBMCs. The chain has TRBV6-4 and TRBJ2-1; TRBD2 might be the D (6 bases). The CDR3 DNA follows: TGTGCCAGCAGTGACAATGGGGGGAGGCAGTTCTTC. Translation: CASSDNGGRQFF.